The T cell receptor (beta chain) described here comes from a study of blood T cell repertoires in COVID-19. Only in-frame clones appear in the TCRdb table, and some are missing; sequencing was by immunoSEQ multiplex PCR. Of a few hundred thousand clones in the sample, about 90% were seen once. In terms of age and location, participants ranged from roughly 18 to 95 years and lived in 24 US areas. Participant-given clinical history determined each cohort assignment. Germline trimming cut 5 bases from V and 3 bases from J; bases unmatched to any gene: 10. This CDR3 is built from 16 residues. Per the germline V gene, CDR1 is LNHDA and CDR2 is SQIVND (reference sequence).

This chain uses TRBV19 with TRBJ2-1; TRBD2 agrees at 7 bases. This receptor was taken from a woman aged 25 to 39 who had recovered from COVID-19. Material for sequencing was PBMCs or T cells enriched from blood (not recorded which). The DNA of the CDR3 is TGTGCCAGTAGTCCGATTGGGGGGGGAAACTACAATGAGCAGTTCTTC. It is translated as CASSPIGGGNYNEQFF. Full variable domain (missing parts from reference TRBV19 and TRBJ2-1): DGGITQSPKYLFRKEGQNVTLSCEQNLNHDAMYWYRQDPGQGLRLIYYSQIVNDFQKGDIAEGYSVSREKKESFPLTVTSAQKNPTAFYLCASSPIGGGNYNEQFFGPGTRLTVL.